At least ten counts were recorded for the clone carrying this T cell receptor (beta chain). This entry belongs to a study of T cells in Graves' hyperthyroidism and ophthalmopathy. This CDR3 has 13 amino acids. Germline loops: CDR1 DFQATT, CDR2 SNEGSKA (reference sequence). V was pared by 5 bases and J by 4 bases, with 14 bases between. Amplification targeted TCR beta CDR3 regions from RNA transcripts. The HTBI primer set drove a first-round RT-PCR of the TCR CDR3. TCRdb used MiXCR to reprocess the multiplex PCR reads, holding one entry per CDR3 protein. Among about 420,000 distinct CDR3 sequences listed, 15% to 18% were seen once.

The clonotype was recovered from a woman between 18 and 29 years old with Graves' hyperthyroidism. J is TRBJ1-2 and V is TRBV20-1; D remains unclear. Material: blood. The CDR3 DNA is TGCAGTGCTTTCCGGAGTGGGGTCTATGGCTACACCTTC. Translation gives CSAFRSGVYGYTF.